Listed below are T cell receptor beta chains from one sample, sequenced in a study of vaccination and CD4 T cells after COVID-19. In TCRdb, the PCR reads were re-called with MiXCR into one record per CDR3 protein. The sample has around 12,000 distinct CDR3 sequences, roughly 36% seen once. Their antigens remain unidentified. The sequenced sample was cultured CD4+ T cells from blood. The source is a human donor with COVID-19. The CDR3 runs from the conserved cysteine through the conserved F or W. Fields, in order: J gene, D gene, clone size, V gene, CDR3 DNA, CDR3 protein. The D gene is left open where the match is weak. Expanded clones get a size class; other rows say once, few or many, or leave the size out.

j_gene: TRBJ1-2; d_gene: NA; abundance: NA; v_gene: TRBV15; CDR3nt: TGTGCCACCAGCGCAGGTGGCGCGATTTATGGCTACACCTTC; CDR3aa: CATSAGGAIYGYTF
j_gene: TRBJ2-3; d_gene: TRBD2; abundance: NA; v_gene: TRBV5-4; CDR3nt: TGTGCCAGCAGCTTCCCCGGGGGGGGCACAGATACGCAGTATTTT; CDR3aa: CASSFPGGGTDTQYF
j_gene: TRBJ2-7; d_gene: TRBD2; abundance: few; v_gene: TRBV27; CDR3nt: TGTGCCAGCAGATACAGGACTAGCGGGGACTACGAGCAGTACTTC; CDR3aa: CASRYRTSGDYEQYF
j_gene: TRBJ2-2; d_gene: TRBD2; abundance: few; v_gene: TRBV5-6; CDR3nt: TGTGCCAGCAGCTTGCGGCGGGGGACTACCACAACCGGGGAGCTGTTTTTT; CDR3aa: CASSLRRGTTTTGELFF
j_gene: TRBJ1-2; d_gene: NA; abundance: NA; v_gene: TRBV4-3; CDR3nt: TGCGCCAGCAGCCACCAGACGGGGGATTATGGCTACACCTTC; CDR3aa: CASSHQTGDYGYTF
j_gene: TRBJ2-5; d_gene: NA; abundance: NA; v_gene: TRBV11-3; CDR3nt: TGTGCCAGCAGCTTAGTGAGACTACAAGAGACCCAGTACTTC; CDR3aa: CASSLVRLQETQYF
j_gene: TRBJ2-3; d_gene: TRBD1; abundance: NA; v_gene: TRBV5-1; CDR3nt: TGCGCCGAGACAGGGGGTTGGACAGATACGCAGTATTTT; CDR3aa: CAETGGWTDTQYF
j_gene: TRBJ2-3; d_gene: NA; abundance: once; v_gene: TRBV19; CDR3nt: TGTGCCAGTAGTGACAAGCAGCGTAGCACAGATACGCAGTATTTT; CDR3aa: CASSDKQRSTDTQYF
j_gene: TRBJ1-1; d_gene: NA; abundance: NA; v_gene: TRBV6-5; CDR3nt: TGTGCCAGCAGTTCCCCAAGCCGCCTGGCGAACACTGAAGCTTTCTTT; CDR3aa: CASSSPSRLANTEAFF
j_gene: TRBJ2-7; d_gene: NA; abundance: NA; v_gene: TRBV6-1; CDR3nt: TGTGCCACCTCAGGCTGGGGCCACGTCTCCTACGAGCAGTACTTC; CDR3aa: CATSGWGHVSYEQYF
j_gene: TRBJ1-2; d_gene: TRBD1; abundance: few; v_gene: TRBV9; CDR3nt: TGTGCCAGCAGCCCACGGACAGGGGACTATGGCTACACCTTC; CDR3aa: CASSPRTGDYGYTF
j_gene: TRBJ2-4; d_gene: NA; abundance: few; v_gene: TRBV29-1; CDR3nt: TGCAGCGTTGAAGATCCGACAGTCGGCGGTAGATACATTCAGTACTTC; CDR3aa: CSVEDPTVGGRYIQYF
j_gene: TRBJ1-2; d_gene: TRBD1; abundance: NA; v_gene: TRBV28; CDR3nt: TGTGCCAGCCACGACAGGGCCAGCCCTGGGGGCTACACCTTC; CDR3aa: CASHDRASPGGYTF
j_gene: TRBJ1-1; d_gene: NA; abundance: NA; v_gene: TRBV10-1; CDR3nt: TGCGCCAGCAGTGAGGGTTTGAACACTGAAGCTTTCTTT; CDR3aa: CASSEGLNTEAFF
j_gene: TRBJ2-1; d_gene: NA; abundance: NA; v_gene: TRBV2; CDR3nt: TGTGCCAGCAAGTCAGCGGACGAGCAGTTCTTC; CDR3aa: CASKSADEQFF
j_gene: TRBJ1-1; d_gene: NA; abundance: NA; v_gene: TRBV10-3; CDR3nt: TGTGCCATCAGTGAGTCGCCAGGCGTGAACACTGAAGCTTTCTTT; CDR3aa: CAISESPGVNTEAFF
j_gene: TRBJ2-1; d_gene: TRBD2; abundance: once; v_gene: TRBV11-2; CDR3nt: TGTGCCAGCAGCCCCTCTCTAGCGGGGGGGGGTAATGAGCAGTTCTTC; CDR3aa: CASSPSLAGGGNEQFF
j_gene: TRBJ2-5; d_gene: NA; abundance: NA; v_gene: TRBV5-4; CDR3nt: TGTGCCAGCAGCGGAGGACGCCCGGAGACCCAGTACTTC; CDR3aa: CASSGGRPETQYF
j_gene: TRBJ1-6; d_gene: NA; abundance: few; v_gene: TRBV6-7; CDR3nt: TGTGCCAGCAGATTGGGGGAAGTTAATTCACCCCTCCACTTT; CDR3aa: CASRLGEVNSPLHF
j_gene: TRBJ2-7; d_gene: TRBD1; abundance: NA; v_gene: TRBV6-1; CDR3nt: TGTGCCAGCAGGGGGGCGGGGATTGCAGGGGGCATCTACGAGCAGTACTTC; CDR3aa: CASRGAGIAGGIYEQYF
j_gene: TRBJ2-5; d_gene: TRBD2; abundance: NA; v_gene: TRBV24-1; CDR3nt: TGTGCCACCAGTGATTCCCTAGCGGGGGGGGGAGAGACCCAGTACTTC; CDR3aa: CATSDSLAGGGETQYF
j_gene: TRBJ2-5; d_gene: NA; abundance: few; v_gene: TRBV7-9; CDR3nt: TGTGCCAGCGGTGGTGTCGATGAGACCCAGTACTTC; CDR3aa: CASGGVDETQYF
j_gene: TRBJ1-2; d_gene: NA; abundance: NA; v_gene: TRBV24-1; CDR3nt: TGTGCCACCAGTGAAGGGACCTCTTTCTATGGCTACACCTTC; CDR3aa: CATSEGTSFYGYTF
j_gene: TRBJ1-2; d_gene: NA; abundance: NA; v_gene: TRBV20-1; CDR3nt: TGCAGTGCCACGAGGGGAGCTAACTATGGCTACACCTTC; CDR3aa: CSATRGANYGYTF
j_gene: TRBJ2-3; d_gene: NA; abundance: NA; v_gene: TRBV12-3/TRBV12-4; CDR3nt: TGTGCCAGCAGTTTTACAGGGAGCGGCACAGATACGCAGTATTTT; CDR3aa: CASSFTGSGTDTQYF
j_gene: TRBJ2-1; d_gene: NA; abundance: NA; v_gene: TRBV5-6; CDR3nt: TGTGCCAGCAGCTTGAGGGTATCCTTCTCCTACAATGAGCAGTTCTTC; CDR3aa: CASSLRVSFSYNEQFF
j_gene: TRBJ2-7; d_gene: TRBD2; abundance: few; v_gene: TRBV6-1; CDR3nt: TGTGCCAGCGCCGCAAGCGGGGGATCCTACGAGCAGTACTTC; CDR3aa: CASAASGGSYEQYF
j_gene: TRBJ1-1; d_gene: NA; abundance: NA; v_gene: TRBV20-1; CDR3nt: TGCAGTGCTAGAGCCGGGGCTCAAGAAGCTTTCTTT; CDR3aa: CSARAGAQEAFF
j_gene: TRBJ2-7; d_gene: NA; abundance: NA; v_gene: TRBV24-1; CDR3nt: TGTGCCACCAGTGATTCGGACATTTACGAGCAGTACTTC; CDR3aa: CATSDSDIYEQYF
j_gene: TRBJ2-4; d_gene: TRBD1; abundance: NA; v_gene: TRBV2; CDR3nt: TGTGCCAGCAATGAACAGGGGTTAGCCAAAAACATTCAGTACTTC; CDR3aa: CASNEQGLAKNIQYF
j_gene: TRBJ2-7; d_gene: TRBD1; abundance: few; v_gene: TRBV6-1; CDR3nt: TGTGCCAGCCGACGACAGGGGGCTTACGAGCAGTACTTC; CDR3aa: CASRRQGAYEQYF
j_gene: TRBJ2-7; d_gene: NA; abundance: NA; v_gene: TRBV7-2; CDR3nt: TGTGCCAGCAGCTTAGGAGGGGGGCTCGAGCAGTACTTC; CDR3aa: CASSLGGGLEQYF
j_gene: TRBJ1-2; d_gene: TRBD1; abundance: few; v_gene: TRBV15; CDR3nt: TGTGCCACCAGCAGAGATGGGAGGACAGGTGCTAACTATGGCTACACCTTC; CDR3aa: CATSRDGRTGANYGYTF
j_gene: TRBJ2-2; d_gene: NA; abundance: NA; v_gene: TRBV11-3; CDR3nt: TGTGCCAGCAGCTTGCTAGAGGGCGGGGAGCTGTTTTTT; CDR3aa: CASSLLEGGELFF
j_gene: TRBJ1-5; d_gene: TRBD1; abundance: NA; v_gene: TRBV23-1; CDR3nt: TGCGCCAGCCCTATCGGACAGGGGCCAGGACAGCCCCAGCATTTT; CDR3aa: CASPIGQGPGQPQHF
j_gene: TRBJ1-3; d_gene: NA; abundance: NA; v_gene: TRBV4-1; CDR3nt: TGCGCCAGCAGCCAAGCTGGTTTCTCTGGAAACACCATATATTTT; CDR3aa: CASSQAGFSGNTIYF
j_gene: TRBJ2-5; d_gene: NA; abundance: NA; v_gene: TRBV7-3; CDR3nt: TGTGCCAGCACCTCTGGAGTCGGGCCTCAAGAGACCCAGTACTTC; CDR3aa: CASTSGVGPQETQYF
j_gene: TRBJ2-4; d_gene: NA; abundance: once; v_gene: TRBV4-3; CDR3nt: TGCGCCAGCAGCCAAGACCCTCACCTAGCCAAAAACATTCAGTACTTC; CDR3aa: CASSQDPHLAKNIQYF
j_gene: TRBJ1-1; d_gene: NA; abundance: once; v_gene: TRBV18; CDR3nt: TGTGCCAGCTCACCCAACAGGCCCTCCTCAACACTAATGAACACTGAAGCTTTCTTT; CDR3aa: CASSPNRPSSTLMNTEAFF
j_gene: TRBJ2-1; d_gene: TRBD2; abundance: medium-sized; v_gene: TRBV2; CDR3nt: TGTGCCAGCAGACAAAGCGGGGTCGACTTCTACAATGAGCAGTTCTTC; CDR3aa: CASRQSGVDFYNEQFF
j_gene: TRBJ2-3; d_gene: TRBD2; abundance: NA; v_gene: TRBV5-1; CDR3nt: TGCGCCAGCAGACGTGGCGGGGGTGGGTCAGATACGCAGTATTTT; CDR3aa: CASRRGGGGSDTQYF
j_gene: TRBJ1-1; d_gene: NA; abundance: few; v_gene: TRBV7-9; CDR3nt: TGTGCCAGCAGCTTAACGCAGGGTGCGATGGAAGCTTTCTTT; CDR3aa: CASSLTQGAMEAFF
j_gene: TRBJ2-5; d_gene: TRBD2; abundance: few; v_gene: TRBV7-2; CDR3nt: TGTGCCAGCAGCCAACGGCGGGGGGGTCAAGAGACCCAGTACTTC; CDR3aa: CASSQRRGGQETQYF
j_gene: TRBJ2-5; d_gene: NA; abundance: few; v_gene: TRBV28; CDR3nt: TGTGCCAGCAGTAGTCCCCCGGGGACCCAGTACTTC; CDR3aa: CASSSPPGTQYF
j_gene: TRBJ2-3; d_gene: NA; abundance: few; v_gene: TRBV24-1; CDR3nt: TGTGCCACCAGTGACCGGACTGGTATTAGCACAGATACGCAGTATTTT; CDR3aa: CATSDRTGISTDTQYF
j_gene: TRBJ1-5; d_gene: NA; abundance: NA; v_gene: TRBV2; CDR3nt: TGTGCCAGCAGTGTTACCTCGACTTTGGATCAGCCCCAGCATTTT; CDR3aa: CASSVTSTLDQPQHF